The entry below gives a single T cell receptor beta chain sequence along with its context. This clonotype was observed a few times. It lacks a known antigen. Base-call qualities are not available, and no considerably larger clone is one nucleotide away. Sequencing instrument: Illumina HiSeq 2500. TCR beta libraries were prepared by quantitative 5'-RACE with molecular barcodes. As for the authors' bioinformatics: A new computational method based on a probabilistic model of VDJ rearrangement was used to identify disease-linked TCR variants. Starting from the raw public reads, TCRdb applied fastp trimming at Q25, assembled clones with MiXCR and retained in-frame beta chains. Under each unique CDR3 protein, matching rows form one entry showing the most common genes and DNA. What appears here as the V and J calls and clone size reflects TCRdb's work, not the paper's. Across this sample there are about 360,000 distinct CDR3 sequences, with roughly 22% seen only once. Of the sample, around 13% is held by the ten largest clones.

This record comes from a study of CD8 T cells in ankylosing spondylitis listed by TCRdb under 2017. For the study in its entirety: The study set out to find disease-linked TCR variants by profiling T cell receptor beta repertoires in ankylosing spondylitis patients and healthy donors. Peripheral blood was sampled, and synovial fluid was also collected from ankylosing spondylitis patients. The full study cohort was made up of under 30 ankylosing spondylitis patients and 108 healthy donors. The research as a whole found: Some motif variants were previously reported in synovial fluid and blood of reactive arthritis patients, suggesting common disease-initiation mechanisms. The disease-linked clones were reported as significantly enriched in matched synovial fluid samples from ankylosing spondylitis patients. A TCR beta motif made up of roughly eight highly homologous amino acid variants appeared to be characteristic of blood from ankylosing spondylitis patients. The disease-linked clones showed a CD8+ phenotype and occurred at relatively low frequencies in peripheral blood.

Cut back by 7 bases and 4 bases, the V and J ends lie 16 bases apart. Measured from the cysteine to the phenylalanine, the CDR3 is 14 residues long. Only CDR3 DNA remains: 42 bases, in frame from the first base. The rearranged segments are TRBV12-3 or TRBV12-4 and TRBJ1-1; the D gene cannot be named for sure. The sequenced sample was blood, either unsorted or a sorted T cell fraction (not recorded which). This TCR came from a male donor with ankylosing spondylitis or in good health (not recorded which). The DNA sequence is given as TGTGCCAGCATCAAGACTGGTGGTATCACTGAAGCTTTCTTT. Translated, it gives CASIKTGGITEAFF.